This TCR beta chain originates from a study of beta chain features in type 1 diabetes. The CDR3 contains 14 residues. Germline V CDR1 and CDR2: MNHEY, SMNVEV (reference sequence). The V and J ends lost 5 bases and 5 bases, in that order; junction bases with no gene match: 5. Study outcomes and limitations: Within each of all four CD4+ subsets, Type 1 diabetes patients had TCRB CDR3s that were moderately but significantly shorter.

cDNA synthesis used the whole RNA isolate, giving expressed TCRB sequences. Sequencing used immunoSEQ multiplex PCR; TCRdb keeps in-frame clones, though not all of them. This table holds a few hundred thousand clones, roughly 12% found once. Turning to this clone: Its antigen is still unknown.

The receptor's source is a woman younger than 30 with type 1 diabetes. The source material was naive CD4+ T cells from blood. The chain is built from TRBV27 and TRBJ2-7; 11 nucleotides line up with TRBD2. The CDR3 DNA follows: TGTGCCAGCAGTCTAGCGGGAGGTGTGGACGAGCAGTACTTC. It specifies CASSLAGGVDEQYF.